The present T cell receptor beta chain was sequenced within a study of T cell repertoires in cytomegalovirus infection. The overall study: Carrying CMV and the relevant HLA type showed in public TCR beta signatures. Points from the study as a whole: The study identified carriers of CMV plus the relevant HLA from cumulative public TCR beta family frequency. Clonotypes of TCR beta that were HLA-C-restricted and CMV-specific dominated the ex vivo response.

TCRdb independently ran MiXCR on the reads; one entry per CDR3 protein. Altogether roughly 300,000 distinct CDR3 sequences are present, about 25% being singletons, with the ten largest covering roughly 14%. The table lists this clonotype with a few counts. Its antigen is unknown. This TCR was sampled from a human donor in good health (CMV status not recorded). Some clones in this sample may be carry-over from other donors' samples. Source material: PBMCs.

CDR3 in DNA: TGTGCCAGCAGCTTCGGAAAACTGGGGCCCTACGAGCAGTACTTC. Its translation: CASSFGKLGPYEQYF. The genes are TRBV11-1 and TRBJ2-7; D may be TRBD1 (5 bases). Looked up from germline, CDR1 is SGHAT and CDR2 is FQDESV (reference sequence). The CDR3 spans 15 residues. The V and J ends lost 3 bases and 2 bases respectively, with 14 bases between them.